Presented here are 30 T cell receptor beta chains from one specimen sequenced in a study of vaccination and CD4 T cells after COVID-19. Treatment defined: roughly ten-day PBMC culture with coronavirus spike peptide pools or control peptides (ViraFEST assay). These receptors' targets are unknown. At the Johns Hopkins FTIC core, DNA taken from cultured CD4+ T cells was sequenced by way of the Oncomine TCR Beta short-read assay. TCRdb ran MiXCR on the PCR reads and lists one entry per CDR3 protein. The data show around 10,000 distinct CDR3 sequences, with 40% to 50% seen just once and around 30% held by the top ten. The sequencing sample was made of CD4+ T cells from blood, cultured in vitro. These receptors came from a human donor who had recovered from COVID-19.

The chain uses TRBV15 and TRBJ2-3; perhaps TRBD2 as D (5 bases). V was cut by 0 bases and J by 1 base, with 14 bases left in between. Germline-derived CDR1 and CDR2 are LNHNV and YYDKDF (reference sequence). The CDR3 length is 17 residues. The CDR3 DNA reads as TGTGCCACCAGCAGAGAAGTGGGAGCTTTGGGCACAGATACGCAGTATTTT. This codes for CATSREVGALGTDTQYF.

This clonotype ranks as medium-sized (0.01 to 0.1%). The chain has TRBV2 and TRBJ1-2; 10 bases map to TRBD1. Germline trimming cut 4 bases from V and 2 bases from J; bases unmatched to any gene: 1. Per germline, CDR1 SNHLY and CDR2 FYNNEI. The length of the CDR3 is 14 residues. The chain's CDR3 is CASSGTGGNYGYTF. The CDR3 DNA reads as TGTGCCAGCAGTGGGACAGGGGGGAACTATGGCTACACCTTC. Full variable domain (rest looked up from reference TRBV2 and TRBJ1-2): EPEVTQTPSHQVTQMGQEVILRCVPISNHLYFYWYRQILGQKVEFLVSFYNNEISEKSEIFDDQFSVERPDGSNFTLKIRSTKLEDSAMYFCASSGTGGNYGYTFGSGTRLTVV.

This rearrangement joins TRBV21-1 to TRBJ2-7; the table's D gene call, TRBD1, was not cross checked with the DNA. TRBV21-1 is described as a pseudogene. The CDR3 has 16 amino acids. Here the CDR3 reads CASSKLVRDRGNEQYF. CDR3 bases: TGTGCCAGCAGCAAATTGGTCCGGGACAGGGGCAACGAGCAGTACTTC.

The genes are TRBV6-2 or TRBV6-3 and TRBJ1-4; D unresolved. Germline values: CDR1 MNHEY, CDR2 SVGEGT. The CDR3 extends over 16 amino acids. V was clipped by 4 bases and J by 5 bases, with 17 bases between them. CDR3 amino acids: CASSSWASLGNEKLFF. CDR3 DNA sequence: TGTGCCAGCAGTTCCTGGGCCTCCCTGGGAAATGAAAAACTGTTTTTT.

The chain joins TRBV7-2 to TRBJ1-1; weak D call: TRBD1 (5 bases). The CDR3 is 12 amino acids. Between the trimmed V and J ends, which lost 5 bases and 5 bases, there was a span of 9 bases. Germline V CDR1 and CDR2: SGHTA, FQGNSA. The CDR3 DNA reads as TGTGCCAGCAGCACCAGGGATACTGAAGCTTTCTTT. Amino acid sequence: CASSTRDTEAFF.

V usage is TRBV11-3 and J usage is TRBJ2-1, with a weak D call TRBD2 (7 bases). V dropped 5 bases and J dropped 4 bases, with 18 bases sitting between them. This CDR3 comprises 16 residues. Germline V gives CDR1 SGHNT, CDR2 YENEEA. Written as DNA, the CDR3 is TGTGCCAGCAGCCAGAGGCCGGGGGGCAATTACAATGAGCAGTTCTTC. Translation gives CASSQRPGGNYNEQFF.

The rearrangement joins TRBV18 to TRBJ2-5; unclear D gene. The CDR3 spans 14 residues. With 6 bases removed from V and 2 bases from J, the gap between germline ends came to 13 bases. In germline, CDR1 is KGHSH, CDR2 LQKENI. The CDR3 loop reads CASSPRASQETQYF. The CDR3 DNA sequence: TGTGCCAGCTCTCCCCGGGCCTCTCAAGAGACCCAGTACTTC.

CDR3 sequence: CASSWGGGGNSPLHF. CDR3 DNA sequence: TGTGCCAGCAGTTGGGGGGGGGGCGGTAATTCACCCCTCCACTTT. The chain is built from TRBV12-3 or TRBV12-4 and TRBJ1-6; TRBD1 might be the D (6 bases). This CDR3 spans 15 amino acids. V shed 4 bases and J shed 6 bases, with 13 bases lying between them.

The V and J genes are TRBV6-4 and TRBJ2-3; D may match TRBD1 or TRBD2 (5 bases each). From germline, CDR1 is MRHNA and CDR2 SNTAGT. This CDR3 is built from 17 residues. Trimming pared 6 bases from V and 3 bases from J, leaving 22 bases between. The CDR3: CASRTYRDAKGTDTQYF. DNA of the CDR3: TGTGCCAGCAGAACTTACCGGGACGCAAAAGGAACAGATACGCAGTATTTT.

The V and J genes are TRBV6-1 and TRBJ2-2, with D hard to call. This CDR3 spans 12 amino acids. With 6 bases removed from V and 5 bases from J, the gap between germline ends came to 7 bases. The V gene's germline CDR1 is MNHNS and CDR2 SASEGT. The CDR3: CASRPVTGELFF. The CDR3 coding sequence is TGTGCCAGCAGGCCGGTGACCGGGGAGCTGTTTTTT.

This clonotype was counted only a few times. The rearrangement uses TRBV6-1 and TRBJ2-5; 7 positions agree with TRBD1. The CDR3 covers 13 residues. The germline V gene has CDR1 MNHNS and CDR2 SASEGT. The trim removed 8 bases at V and 3 bases at J, leaving 6 bases unmatched. The CDR3 bases are TGTGCCAGCGGCCCAGGGGGTAAAGAGACCCAGTACTTC. It specifies CASGPGGKETQYF.

The gene calls are TRBV27 and TRBJ2-7, with D unclear. Germline CDR1 MNHEY, CDR2 SMNVEV (reference sequence). V shed 8 bases and J shed 0 bases, with 14 bases lying between them. This CDR3 is 14 amino acids long. The CDR3 loop reads CASRLGPPSYEQYF. The CDR3 nucleotides are TGTGCCAGCCGCCTCGGGCCCCCCTCCTACGAGCAGTACTTC.

The rearrangement links TRBV7-9 to TRBJ1-2, with 10 bases identical to TRBD1. The CDR3 has 13 amino acids. CDR1 is SEHNR and CDR2 is FQNEAQ in the germline V gene (reference sequence). Trimming cost V 5 bases and J 7 bases; bases outside gene matches: 4. CDR3 region: CASSRDRGGGYTF. As DNA, the CDR3 is TGTGCCAGCAGCCGGGACAGGGGAGGTGGCTACACCTTC.

This sequence joins TRBV7-9 and TRBJ1-5; D is possibly TRBD1 (5 bases). The germline gives CDR1 SEHNR, CDR2 FQNEAQ (reference sequence). V lost 3 bases and J 1 base, leaving 7 bases between the germline ends. There are 14 residues in the CDR3. In DNA, the CDR3 is TGTGCCAGCAGCTTCGCAGGGAGCAATCAGCCCCAGCATTTT. As protein: CASSFAGSNQPQHF.

The chain is built from TRBV6-4 and TRBJ1-1, with D possibly TRBD1 on 6 matching bases. Germline CDR1 is MRHNA and CDR2 is SNTAGT. Deletions cut 6 bases from V and 4 bases from J, with 12 bases between. CDR3 length: 13 residues. CDR3 sequence reads: CASRRTAFTEAFF. Written as DNA, the CDR3 is TGTGCCAGCAGGAGGACAGCTTTCACTGAAGCTTTCTTT.

This clonotype was seen more than once but under ten times. The J gene is TRBJ1-2, the V gene TRBV6-5; 9 bases align to TRBD1. V gave up 0 bases and J gave up 6 bases; unmatched junction bases: 11. This CDR3 contains 17 residues. Looked up from germline, CDR1 is MNHEY and CDR2 is SVGAGI. The CDR3 loop reads CASSYSTVGTGRNGYTF. Here the CDR3 DNA reads TGTGCCAGCAGTTACTCAACCGTTGGGACAGGGCGGAATGGCTACACCTTC.

The sample holds a few counts of this clonotype. This chain links TRBV7-2 with TRBJ2-5; a possible D gene is TRBD2 (5 bases). The CDR3 has 13 residues. Trimming shortened V by 5 bases and J by 5 bases, and 12 bases separated the two germline ends. Germline V lookup: CDR1 SGHTA, CDR2 FQGNSA. CDR3 nucleotide sequence: TGTGCCAGCAGCCCTAGCTTCCTTGAGACCCAGTACTTC. This codes for CASSPSFLETQYF.

The chain couples TRBV19 to TRBJ1-1; the match to TRBD1 covers 7 bases. Trimming at V came to 0 bases and at J to 0 bases, leaving 13 bases not matched to a gene. The CDR3 length is 19 residues. The V gene's germline CDR1 is LNHDA and CDR2 SQIVND (reference sequence). The CDR3 DNA sequence: TGTGCCAGTAGTATAGATCTTTCTAGGGGGCGGCTCGTGAACACTGAAGCTTTCTTT. The encoded protein is CASSIDLSRGRLVNTEAFF.

This clonotype was counted a few times. V is TRBV15 and J is TRBJ1-2; TRBD1 matches 8 bases. The germline gives CDR1 LNHNV, CDR2 YYDKDF (reference sequence). The CDR3 consists of 17 residues. Losses at the gene ends were 3 bases for V and 0 bases for J; bases not matched to a gene: 9. CDR3 in amino acids: CATSRRGTGSANYGYTF. In DNA form, the CDR3 reads TGTGCCACCAGCAGGAGGGGGACAGGATCAGCTAACTATGGCTACACCTTC.

With respect to this clonotype: It is unclear where the CDR3 begins or ends on the DNA, so no DNA is shown, and the CDR3 is as TCRdb lists it. The rearrangement joins TRBV6-1 to TRBJ1-6. Germline V gives CDR1 MNHNS, CDR2 SASEGT. Including both end residues, the CDR3 is 23 amino acids long. CDR3 amino acids: CASTNQTSMYLCASSLENSPLHF.

This chain links TRBV12-3 or TRBV12-4 with TRBJ2-7; D unclear. V was clipped by 3 bases and J by 2 bases, with 8 bases between them. The CDR3 has 13 residues. The CDR3 loop is CASSLNSPYEQYF. CDR3 coding DNA: TGTGCCAGCAGTTTGAACAGCCCCTACGAGCAGTACTTC.

The genes are TRBV12-3 or TRBV12-4 and TRBJ1-2; D is uncertain. The CDR3 extends over 13 amino acids. The V and J ends lost 5 bases and 2 bases respectively, with 9 bases between them. In DNA, the CDR3 is TGTGCCAGCAGTCACTCACGGAACTATGGCTACACCTTC. As protein: CASSHSRNYGYTF.

The chain employs TRBV7-9 and TRBJ2-3; possible D gene TRBD2, 5 bases. CDR1 and CDR2 from the germline V gene are SEHNR and FQNEAQ (reference sequence). The CDR3 has 20 amino acids. V dropped 1 base and J dropped 3 bases, with 26 bases sitting between them. CDR3 sequence: CASSLGSGSAPLWYTDTQYF. The CDR3 DNA follows: TGTGCCAGCAGCTTAGGGTCGGGGTCGGCTCCCCTTTGGTATACAGATACGCAGTATTTT.

This clonotype was detected a few times. As DNA, the CDR3 is TGTGCCAGCAGTAATTACCCGGTGGGTCTAAACTATGGCTACACCTTC. Protein sequence: CASSNYPVGLNYGYTF. The V call is TRBV12-3 or TRBV12-4, the J call TRBJ1-2; D ambiguous. CDR3 length: 16 amino acids. V gave up 5 bases and J gave up 2 bases, with 18 bases separating them.

This clonotype was recorded a few times. The rearrangement joins TRBV7-9 to TRBJ1-6; TRBD1 matches at 11 bases. With V trimmed by 6 bases and J by 7 bases, 8 bases remained unmatched. Germline CDR1 reads SEHNR; CDR2 reads FQNEAQ (reference sequence). This CDR3 spans 16 amino acids. The CDR3 loop reads CASRAVGTGGNSPLHF. CDR3 nucleotides: TGTGCCAGCAGAGCCGTCGGGACAGGGGGAAATTCACCCCTCCACTTT.

The chain recombines TRBV7-9 with TRBJ1-1; D remains unclear. The CDR3 loop spans 13 amino acids. V shed 1 base and J shed 7 bases, with 10 bases lying between them. Germline V gene sequence: CDR1 SEHNR, CDR2 FQNEAQ (reference sequence). As DNA, the CDR3 is TGTGCCAGCAGCTTAGGGGTCAGTGATGAAGCTTTCTTT. It yields the protein CASSLGVSDEAFF.

This clonotype was seen more than once but under ten times. The chain recombines TRBV29-1 with TRBJ1-2; D is possibly TRBD1 (6 bases). The CDR3 length is 13 residues. Germline CDR1 reads SQVTM; CDR2 reads ANQGSEA. V gave up 4 bases and J gave up 5 bases, with 14 bases separating them. For the CDR3, the DNA is TGCAGCGTTGGTCAGGGGTCCGCTTATGGCTACACCTTC. Translation gives CSVGQGSAYGYTF.

In its sample, this clonotype ranks as medium-sized. The chain uses TRBV19 and TRBJ2-3, with 8 positions matching TRBD1. The CDR3 is 14 residues long. Per the germline V gene, CDR1 is LNHDA and CDR2 is SQIVND (reference sequence). After removal of 6 bases from V and 14 bases from J, the junction contained 16 bases not matched to a gene. The CDR3 here is CASRSGAGGKFLYF. The CDR3 DNA sequence: TGTGCCAGTAGGTCTGGGGCAGGGGGCAAGTTCTTGTATTTT.

This clonotype occurred a few times. The rearrangement joins TRBV30 to TRBJ1-5; no definite D call. V lost 1 base and J 5 bases, leaving 9 bases between the germline ends. The CDR3 runs 13 residues. The germline gives CDR1 GTSNPN, CDR2 SVGIG (reference sequence). The CDR3 region is CAWSEQTYQPQHF. The DNA for the CDR3 is TGTGCCTGGAGTGAACAGACCTATCAGCCCCAGCATTTT.

The V and J genes are TRBV7-2 and TRBJ1-1; TRBD1 matches 12 bases. The germline V gene has CDR1 SGHTA and CDR2 FQGNSA. With V trimmed by 5 bases and J by 11 bases, 3 bases remained unmatched. The CDR3 consists of 12 residues. The CDR3 DNA is TGTGCCAGCAGCCCGGGACAGGGGGCGGCTTTCTTT. Translated: CASSPGQGAAFF.